The 21 T cell receptor beta chains in this list originate from one sample, sequenced in a study of blood T cell repertoires in COVID-19. Assay: immunoSEQ multiplex PCR; the TCRdb copy retains only in-frame clones and omits some. This table holds about 51,000 clones, approximately 88% found once. Sequences were obtained from peripheral blood. The receptors were sampled from a man aged 50 or older with acute or convalescent COVID-19.

The V call is TRBV29-1, the J call TRBJ2-5, with 7 bases that match TRBD2. Germline V gives CDR1 SQVTM, CDR2 ANQGSEA. This CDR3 contains 15 residues. The junction had 10 bases not matched to a gene; V was cut back by 4 bases and J by 2 bases. The CDR3 is CSVVSPPLAQETQYF. CDR3 sequence (DNA): TGCAGCGTTGTTTCACCCCCACTAGCGCAAGAGACCCAGTACTTC. Drawing the rest from reference TRBV29-1 and TRBJ2-5, the complete variable domain is SAVISQKPSRDICQRGTSLTIQCQVDSQVTMMFWYRQQPGQSLTLIATANQGSEATYESGFVIDKFPISRPNLTFSTLTVSNMSPEDSSIYLCSVVSPPLAQETQYFGPGTRLLVL.

The chain has TRBV7-9 and TRBJ2-7; D ambiguous. Germline V gene lookup returns CDR1 SEHNR and CDR2 FQNEAQ (reference sequence). This CDR3 is built from 12 residues. Deletions cut 5 bases from V and 4 bases from J, with 9 bases between. The CDR3 DNA is TGTGCCAGCAGCCTGACATCGTACGAGCAGTACTTC. Protein sequence: CASSLTSYEQYF.

This chain joins TRBV10-1 and TRBJ1-1; 10 positions match TRBD1. Germline CDR1 WNHNN, CDR2 SYGVQD (reference sequence). This CDR3 is 17 amino acids long. The V and J ends lost 4 bases and 1 base, in that order; junction bases with no gene match: 9. CDR3 DNA: TGCGCCAGCAGTGTCAAGACAGGGGGCGCTGGGAACACTGAAGCTTTCTTT. It specifies CASSVKTGGAGNTEAFF.

V usage is TRBV28 and J usage is TRBJ2-3, with D possibly matching TRBD1 (6 bases). CDR3 length equals 14 residues. The V end was cut by 9 bases, the J end by 1 base, with 14 bases between. Per germline, CDR1 MDHEN and CDR2 SYDVKM. CDR3 sequence reads: CASLGGLGTDTQYF. The CDR3 DNA reads TGTGCCAGTTTAGGGGGTTTGGGCACAGATACGCAGTATTTT.

The V and J genes are TRBV5-5 and TRBJ2-1, with D maybe TRBD1 (7 bases). Germline V gene data show CDR1 as SGHKS and CDR2 as YYEKEE (reference sequence). CDR3 size: 16 residues. V gave up 2 bases and J gave up 7 bases, with 19 bases separating them. Here the CDR3 DNA reads TGTGCCAGCAGCTTCTGGGGCGGAGGGGGCAGGAATGAGCAGTTCTTC. Translated: CASSFWGGGGRNEQFF.

The V gene is TRBV19, the J gene TRBJ2-5, with TRBD2 matching 13 bases. The CDR3 spans 15 residues. V shed 6 bases, J shed 4 bases, and the junction held 5 bases outside the gene matches. The germline gives CDR1 LNHDA, CDR2 SQIVND (reference sequence). CDR3 amino acids: CASRRLAGGRETQYF. CDR3 coding DNA: TGTGCCAGTAGACGACTAGCGGGGGGTCGAGAGACCCAGTACTTC.

CDR3 DNA sequence: TGTGCCAGCAGCTTTGGACAGGGGGCTGGAAACACCATATATTTT. Translating gives CASSFGQGAGNTIYF. The chain joins TRBV5-6 to TRBJ1-3, with TRBD1 matching 10 bases. The CDR3 totals 15 residues. V was pared by 2 bases and J by 2 bases, with 1 base of the junction left unmatched. Germline V lookup: CDR1 SGHDT, CDR2 YYEEEE.

The chain links TRBV18 to TRBJ1-2, with 11 bases lining up with TRBD1. The CDR3 is 15 residues long. Looked up from germline, CDR1 is KGHSH and CDR2 is LQKENI. Trimming cost V 2 bases and J 5 bases; bases outside gene matches: 4. The CDR3 DNA follows: TGTGCCAGCTCACCAGGACAGGGGGCGGCGTATGGCTACACCTTC. Translating it yields CASSPGQGAAYGYTF.

The J gene is TRBJ1-6, the V gene TRBV6-5; TRBD1 matches 7 bases. The trim removed 6 bases at V and 9 bases at J, leaving 5 bases unmatched. The germline gives CDR1 MNHEY, CDR2 SVGAGI. The CDR3 covers 13 residues. The CDR3 DNA follows: TGTGCCAGCAGGTGGGCAGGGGGTTCACCCCTCCACTTT. Amino acids: CASRWAGGSPLHF.

The V gene is TRBV7-9, the J gene TRBJ2-2, with 9 bases that match TRBD1. V trimming: 4 bases; J trimming: 11 bases; junction bases outside the gene matches: 11. CDR1 and CDR2 (germline): SEHNR, FQNEAQ (reference sequence). The CDR3 loop spans 15 amino acids. The CDR3 sequence is CASSSRDRAPYELFF. The CDR3 DNA reads TGTGCCAGCAGCTCCCGGGACAGGGCCCCTTATGAGCTGTTTTTT.

This chain uses TRBV6-2 or TRBV6-3 with TRBJ2-7; 8 bases line up with TRBD1. CDR1 and CDR2 from the germline V gene are MNHEY and SVGEGT. After removal of 6 bases from V and 3 bases from J, the junction contained 1 base not matched to a gene. This CDR3 is built from 12 residues. The CDR3 region is CASSDRGYEQYF. DNA for the CDR3: TGTGCCAGCAGCGACAGGGGCTACGAGCAGTACTTC.

The chain has TRBV6-1 and TRBJ2-1, with D perhaps TRBD2 (5 bases). CDR3 size: 13 residues. Trimming pared 2 bases from V and 15 bases from J, leaving 17 bases between. Germline-derived CDR1 and CDR2 are MNHNS and SASEGT. CDR3 bases: TGTGCCAGCAGTGAATTTTTCACGGAGGCCGCGTTCTTC. Its translation is CASSEFFTEAAFF.

The V gene is TRBV13, the J gene TRBJ2-5; TRBD2 matches at 12 bases. V lost 0 bases and J lost 3; bases outside the gene matches: 14. This CDR3 contains 20 residues. Germline V gives CDR1 PRHDT, CDR2 FYEKMQ (reference sequence). The CDR3 region has the DNA TGTGCCAGCAGCTTAGGATCCGCTCCGTCTCGACTAGCGGGAGAAGAGACCCAGTACTTC. Its protein is CASSLGSAPSRLAGEETQYF.

The chain employs TRBV5-8 and TRBJ1-1; no reliable D call. In germline, CDR1 is SGHTS, CDR2 YDEGEE. The CDR3 extends over 16 amino acids. With 3 bases removed from V and 0 bases from J, the gap between germline ends came to 15 bases. The CDR3 region is CASSSVFGVVNTEAFF. CDR3 coding DNA: TGTGCCAGCAGCTCCGTTTTCGGGGTTGTGAACACTGAAGCTTTCTTT.

The chain links TRBV14 to TRBJ2-1; weak D call: TRBD1 (5 bases). CDR1 is SGHDN, CDR2 FVKESK, per germline. The length of the CDR3 is 14 residues. Between the trimmed V and J ends, which lost 4 bases and 3 bases, there was a span of 10 bases. CDR3 loop: CASSLGQIYNEQFF. CDR3 sequence (DNA): TGTGCCAGCAGCCTCGGACAAATCTACAATGAGCAGTTCTTC.

The chain joins TRBV19 to TRBJ1-2; possible D gene TRBD1, 6 bases. Trimming removed 4 bases at V and 3 bases at J, with 12 bases between. Germline assignment: CDR1 LNHDA and CDR2 SQIVND (reference sequence). This CDR3 has 14 amino acids. The CDR3 DNA reads TGTGCCAGTAGTACCCCCGGACAGCACTATGGCTACACCTTC. Protein product: CASSTPGQHYGYTF.

V gene TRBV27 combines with J gene TRBJ1-6; 7 bases align to TRBD1. The CDR3 is 15 amino acids. V trimming: 6 bases; J trimming: 9 bases; junction bases outside the gene matches: 11. Germline CDR1 reads MNHEY; CDR2 reads SMNVEV (reference sequence). The CDR3 here is CASRFRWQGVSPLHF. CDR3 coding DNA: TGTGCCAGCAGGTTCCGGTGGCAGGGGGTTTCACCCCTCCACTTT.

CDR3 loop: CASNTGTVEYREQYF. In nucleotides, the CDR3 is TGCGCCAGCAATACCGGGACAGTGGAATATCGGGAGCAGTACTTC. V is TRBV5-1 and J is TRBJ2-7; 7 bases agree with TRBD1. CDR3 size: 15 residues. Germline lookup yields CDR1 SGHRS and CDR2 YFSETQ. V lost 6 bases, J lost 7 bases, and 16 bases stayed unmatched.

J is TRBJ1-2 and V is TRBV4-1; TRBD1 matches at 9 bases. Germline-derived CDR1 and CDR2 are MGHRA and YSYEKL. The CDR3 totals 15 residues. Germline trimming cut 1 base from V and 6 bases from J; bases unmatched to any gene: 6. The CDR3 reads CASSQVVTGGHGYTF. The CDR3 nucleotides are TGCGCCAGCAGCCAAGTAGTGACAGGGGGTCATGGCTACACCTTC.

The rearrangement links TRBV4-1 to TRBJ2-7; 8 nucleotides line up with TRBD2. With V trimmed by 6 bases and J by 6 bases, 10 bases remained unmatched. CDR3 length: 14 amino acids. CDR1 and CDR2 (germline): MGHRA, YSYEKL. The CDR3 DNA follows: TGCGCCAGCAGAGACGGGACTAGTTTAGGCGAGCAGTACTTC. Amino acids: CASRDGTSLGEQYF.

This clone was observed a handful of times. V and J are TRBV24-1 and TRBJ2-2; 7 bases agree with TRBD1. This CDR3 is built from 13 residues. The germline V gene has CDR1 KGHDR and CDR2 SFDVKD. The J segment lost 1 base and the V segment lost 9 bases, leaving 1 base of the junction unmatched. This CDR3 is CATGTENTGELFF. The DNA of the CDR3 is TGTGCCACCGGGACAGAGAACACCGGGGAGCTGTTTTTT.